One and the same sample provided the 16 T cell receptor beta chains below, sequenced in a study of T cell responses to AZD1222 COVID-19 vaccine. Profiled with immunoSEQ multiplex PCR; TCRdb holds only in-frame clones, not every one. The sample consists of over 110,000 clones, about 92% of them appearing once. The starting material was peripheral blood, obtained on day 0 of AZD1222 vaccination. The receptor set was obtained from an adult in good health.

The chain combines TRBV2 with TRBJ2-1, with 7 bases identical to TRBD2. This CDR3 contains 16 residues. The V and J ends lost 2 bases and 0 bases, in that order; junction bases with no gene match: 4. Per germline, CDR1 SNHLY and CDR2 FYNNEI. The CDR3 loop reads CASSELGRGSYNEQFF. For the CDR3, the DNA is TGTGCCAGCAGTGAATTAGGGAGGGGCTCCTACAATGAGCAGTTCTTC.

This clone occurred a few times. Here the CDR3 reads CASSLSGTLSFNYGYTF. In DNA form, the CDR3 reads TGTGCCAGCAGTTTATCAGGGACACTCTCCTTTAACTATGGCTACACCTTC. This chain links TRBV28 with TRBJ1-2; the D gene is possibly TRBD1 (6 bases). CDR3 length: 17 amino acids. The V end lost 1 base, the J end lost 1 base, and 16 bases lay between the germline ends. Germline CDR1 is MDHEN and CDR2 is SYDVKM.

The chain links TRBV27 to TRBJ2-3; TRBD1 aligns across 9 bases. V lost 6 bases to trimming and J lost 4 bases; unmatched junction nucleotides: 8. Per the germline V gene, CDR1 is MNHEY and CDR2 is SMNVEV (reference sequence). This CDR3 is built from 15 residues. CDR3 sequence (DNA): TGTGCCAGCAGAGCCCGACAGGGGGTCTCAGATACGCAGTATTTT. This gives the protein CASRARQGVSDTQYF.

As DNA, the CDR3 is TGTGCCAGCAGGGTTACAGGGATTTGGCAAGAGACCCAGTACTTC. Its translation: CASRVTGIWQETQYF. The V and J genes are TRBV2 and TRBJ2-5, with D tentatively TRBD1 (6 bases). Germline V lookup: CDR1 SNHLY, CDR2 FYNNEI. The CDR3 consists of 15 residues. V lost 6 bases, J lost 2 bases, and 16 bases lay in between.

This rearrangement joins TRBV20-1 to TRBJ1-1, with D unclear. The CDR3 runs 11 residues. The germline V gene encodes CDR1 DFQATT and CDR2 SNEGSKA (reference sequence). V was clipped by 6 bases and J by 2 bases, with 7 bases between them. The CDR3 DNA reads TGCAGTGCCCCGGGAAACACTGAAGCTTTCTTT. Its translation: CSAPGNTEAFF.

This rearrangement joins TRBV6-5 to TRBJ1-2; D unresolved. Germline values: CDR1 MNHEY, CDR2 SVGAGI. V was clipped by 8 bases and J by 2 bases, with 12 bases between them. This CDR3 has 13 amino acids. The CDR3 here is CASGLGNNYGYTF. CDR3 DNA sequence: TGTGCCAGCGGGTTGGGAAACAACTATGGCTACACCTTC.

This sequence joins TRBV27 and TRBJ2-7; TRBD2 might be the D (6 bases). Trimming pared 6 bases from V and 3 bases from J, leaving 18 bases between. The CDR3 extends over 15 amino acids. Per the germline V gene, CDR1 is MNHEY and CDR2 is SMNVEV (reference sequence). CDR3 DNA sequence: TGTGCCAGCAGCCCACGGGAGAGGACTATCTACGAGCAGTACTTC. This encodes CASSPRERTIYEQYF.

This chain connects TRBV5-1 to TRBJ2-7, with 9 bases identical to TRBD2. The CDR3 extends over 17 amino acids. Germline V gives CDR1 SGHRS, CDR2 YFSETQ. With 2 bases clipped from V and 0 bases from J, the junction kept 9 bases outside the gene matches. The CDR3 is CASSFDSGRLSSYEQYF. For the CDR3, the DNA is TGCGCCAGCAGCTTTGATAGCGGGAGATTAAGCTCCTACGAGCAGTACTTC.

The V and J genes are TRBV6-5 and TRBJ1-4; TRBD1 matches 10 bases. Germline V gene sequence: CDR1 MNHEY, CDR2 SVGAGI. This CDR3 region has 15 residues. V lost 5 bases and J lost 7; bases outside the gene matches: 7. The CDR3 loop reads CASSNRGTGVEKLFF. CDR3 nucleotides: TGTGCCAGCAGTAACCGGGGGACAGGGGTTGAAAAACTGTTTTTT.

This clone was seen a single time. The genes are TRBV7-6 and TRBJ2-5, with TRBD2 matching 11 bases. Germline loops: CDR1 SGHVS, CDR2 FNYEAQ. The CDR3 totals 15 residues. With V trimmed by 5 bases and J by 4 bases, 6 bases remained unmatched. The CDR3 loop reads CASSAIAGGLETQYF. Here the CDR3 DNA reads TGTGCCAGCAGCGCCATAGCGGGGGGGCTAGAGACCCAGTACTTC.

The chain has TRBV18 and TRBJ2-7; 8 bases fit TRBD1. V lost 3 bases and J lost 2; bases outside the gene matches: 9. Germline V gives CDR1 KGHSH, CDR2 LQKENI. The CDR3 covers 16 residues. CDR3 nucleotides: TGTGCCAGCTCACCTCACCAGGGGGCAAGTCCCTACGAGCAGTACTTC. Its translation: CASSPHQGASPYEQYF.

V gene TRBV4-1 combines with J gene TRBJ1-5, with 8 bases fitting TRBD1. The junction had 6 bases not matched to a gene; V was cut back by 6 bases and J by 2 bases. The CDR3 consists of 15 residues. Germline CDR1 reads MGHRA; CDR2 reads YSYEKL. The CDR3 spells CASSPGQGGNQPQHF. CDR3 nucleotide sequence: TGCGCCAGCAGTCCAGGACAGGGAGGCAATCAGCCCCAGCATTTT.

The chain carries TRBV12-1 and TRBJ1-2; the listed D gene, TRBD1, was not tested against the DNA. TRBV12-1 corresponds to a pseudogene. CDR3 length: 16 amino acids. The CDR3 here is CASSSQNRGQFDGYTF. DNA for the CDR3: TGTGCCAGCAGCTCCCAAAACAGGGGGCAGTTCGATGGCTACACCTTC.

J is TRBJ1-1 and V is TRBV29-1; D gene uncertain. Per germline, CDR1 SQVTM and CDR2 ANQGSEA. The CDR3 runs to 12 residues. With 4 bases removed from V and 1 base from J, the gap between germline ends came to 7 bases. CDR3 coding DNA: TGCAGCGTTGTCCGCCGGAACACTGAAGCTTTCTTT. Translating it yields CSVVRRNTEAFF. Combining the CDR3 with reference TRBV29-1 and TRBJ1-1 gives the whole variable domain SAVISQKPSRDICQRGTSLTIQCQVDSQVTMMFWYRQQPGQSLTLIATANQGSEATYESGFVIDKFPISRPNLTFSTLTVSNMSPEDSSIYLCSVVRRNTEAFFGQGTRLTVV.

V usage is TRBV19 and J usage is TRBJ2-7, with D hard to call. The CDR3 length is 10 residues. V was pared by 4 bases and J by 5 bases, with 3 bases between. Germline lookup yields CDR1 LNHDA and CDR2 SQIVND (reference sequence). The CDR3 region is CASSTHEQYF. The CDR3 coding sequence is TGTGCCAGTAGTACTCACGAGCAGTACTTC.

The chain employs TRBV5-6 and TRBJ2-5; 8 bases are shared with TRBD1. Germline-derived CDR1 and CDR2 are SGHDT and YYEEEE. With V trimmed by 0 bases and J by 4 bases, 8 bases remained unmatched. The CDR3 extends over 16 amino acids. CDR3 in DNA: TGTGCCAGCAGCTTGGTGGACAGGGATTCAGGAGAGACCCAGTACTTC. Translation: CASSLVDRDSGETQYF.